This T cell receptor beta chain was recorded in a study of patients and donors after allogeneic stem cell transplantation. Via MiXCR, TCRdb re-called the RT-PCR reads, giving one row per CDR3 protein. The sample carries 87,000 or so distinct CDR3 sequences, 5% recorded once. The CDR3 is 14 amino acids. The ends were cut back, 4 bases at V and 4 bases at J, with 13 bases in the middle. CDR1 and CDR2 (germline): SGHVS, FNYEAQ. This clonotype was found many times. The receptor comes from a human donor who was either an allogeneic HSCT recipient or a stem cell or donor lymphocyte infusion donor (not recorded which). It is not recorded whose cells these are; they may come from a transplant donor. This chain joins TRBV7-6 and TRBJ2-5; D not certain. The sequenced sample consisted of blood, either unsorted or a sorted T cell fraction (not recorded which). The CDR3 loop is CASSSPPPPETQYF. In nucleotides, the CDR3 is TGTGCCAGCAGCTCCCCCCCCCCACCAGAGACCCAGTACTTC.